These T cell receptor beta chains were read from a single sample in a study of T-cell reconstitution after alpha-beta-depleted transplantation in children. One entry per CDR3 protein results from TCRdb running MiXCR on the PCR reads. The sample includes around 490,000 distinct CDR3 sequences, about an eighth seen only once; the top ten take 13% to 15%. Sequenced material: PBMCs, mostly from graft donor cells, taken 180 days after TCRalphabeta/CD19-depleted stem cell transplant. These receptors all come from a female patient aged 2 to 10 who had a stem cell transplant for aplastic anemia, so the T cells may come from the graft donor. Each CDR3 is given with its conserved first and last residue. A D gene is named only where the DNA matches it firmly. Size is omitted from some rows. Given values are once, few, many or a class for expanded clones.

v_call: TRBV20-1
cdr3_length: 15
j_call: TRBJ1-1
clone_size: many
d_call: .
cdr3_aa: CSARVGGRANTEAFF
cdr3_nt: TGCAGTGCTAGAGTAGGCGGCAGGGCGAACACTGAAGCTTTCTTT

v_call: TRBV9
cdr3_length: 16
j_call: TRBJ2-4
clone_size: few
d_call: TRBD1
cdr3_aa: CASSPRGGDRGDIQYF
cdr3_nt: TGTGCCAGCAGCCCCAGGGGGGGGGACAGGGGAGACATTCAGTACTTC

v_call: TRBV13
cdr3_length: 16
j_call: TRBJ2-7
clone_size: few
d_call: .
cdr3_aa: CASRQIRDPGAYEQYF
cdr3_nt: TGTGCCAGCAGACAAATTCGGGACCCTGGGGCCTACGAGCAGTACTTC

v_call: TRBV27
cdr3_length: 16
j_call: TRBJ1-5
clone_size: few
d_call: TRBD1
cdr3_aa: CASSFVYPGQAGPQHF
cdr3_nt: TGTGCCAGCAGTTTTGTCTACCCAGGACAGGCCGGCCCCCAGCATTTT

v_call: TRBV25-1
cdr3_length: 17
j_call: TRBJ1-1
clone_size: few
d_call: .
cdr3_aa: CASSPAPGVLSDTEAFF
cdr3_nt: TGTGCCAGCAGTCCCGCCCCAGGGGTGCTTTCGGACACTGAAGCTTTCTTT

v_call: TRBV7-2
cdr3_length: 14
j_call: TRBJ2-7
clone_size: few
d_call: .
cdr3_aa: CASSLALPSYEQYF
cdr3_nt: TGTGCCAGCAGCTTAGCGCTCCCCTCCTACGAGCAGTACTTC

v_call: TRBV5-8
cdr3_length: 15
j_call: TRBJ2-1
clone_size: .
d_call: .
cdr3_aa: CASSLDPNRHNEQFF
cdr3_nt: TGTGCCAGCAGCTTGGACCCTAACAGGCACAATGAGCAGTTCTTC

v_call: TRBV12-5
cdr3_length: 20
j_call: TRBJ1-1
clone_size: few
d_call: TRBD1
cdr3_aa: CASGLVLTGTGGRGNTEAFF
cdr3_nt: TGTGCTAGTGGTTTGGTCCTGACCGGAACAGGGGGTCGGGGGAACACTGAAGCTTTCTTT

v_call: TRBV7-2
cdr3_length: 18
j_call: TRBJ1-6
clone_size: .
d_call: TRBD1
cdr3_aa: CASSLARGLGSYNSPLHF
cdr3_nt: TGTGCCAGCAGCTTAGCCAGGGGGCTAGGCTCCTATAATTCACCCCTCCACTTT

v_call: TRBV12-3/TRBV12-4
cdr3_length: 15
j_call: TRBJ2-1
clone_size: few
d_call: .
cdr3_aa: CASSQLTTTHNEQFF
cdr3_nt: TGTGCCAGCAGTCAATTAACCACCACGCACAATGAGCAGTTCTTC

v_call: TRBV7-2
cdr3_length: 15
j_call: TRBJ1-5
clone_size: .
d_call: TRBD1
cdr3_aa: CASSRTGGDNQPQHF
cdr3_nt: TGTGCCAGCAGCCGCACAGGGGGCGACAATCAGCCCCAGCATTTT

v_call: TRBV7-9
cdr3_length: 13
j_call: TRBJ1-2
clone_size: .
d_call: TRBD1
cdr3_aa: CASSLPGGGGYTF
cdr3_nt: TGTGCCAGCAGCCTTCCAGGGGGTGGGGGCTACACCTTC

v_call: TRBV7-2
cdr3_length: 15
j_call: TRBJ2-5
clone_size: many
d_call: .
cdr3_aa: CASSYLGGGQETQYF
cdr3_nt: TGTGCCAGCAGCTACCTAGGAGGGGGCCAAGAGACCCAGTACTTC

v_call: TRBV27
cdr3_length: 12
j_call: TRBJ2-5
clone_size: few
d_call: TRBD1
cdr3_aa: CASWDSQETQYF
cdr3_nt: TGTGCCAGTTGGGACAGTCAAGAGACCCAGTACTTC

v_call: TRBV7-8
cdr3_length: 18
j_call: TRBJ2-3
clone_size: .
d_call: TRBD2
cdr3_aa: CASSFRLAVAGGTDTQYF
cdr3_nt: TGTGCCAGCAGCTTTCGACTAGCGGTCGCAGGTGGCACAGATACGCAGTATTTT

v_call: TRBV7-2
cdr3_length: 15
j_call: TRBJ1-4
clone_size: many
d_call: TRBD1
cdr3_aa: CASSFSTGLGEKLFF
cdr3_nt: TGTGCCAGCAGCTTTTCGACAGGGCTAGGTGAAAAACTGTTTTTT

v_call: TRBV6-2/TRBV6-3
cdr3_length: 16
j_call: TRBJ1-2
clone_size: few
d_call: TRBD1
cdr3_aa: CASSYHRDRSNYGYTF
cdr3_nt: TGTGCCAGCAGTTACCATCGGGACAGATCCAACTATGGCTACACCTTC

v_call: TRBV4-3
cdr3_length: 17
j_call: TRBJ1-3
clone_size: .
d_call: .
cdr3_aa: CASSQDEGRGNGNTIYF
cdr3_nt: TGCGCCAGCAGCCAAGATGAAGGGAGAGGGAACGGAAACACCATATATTTT

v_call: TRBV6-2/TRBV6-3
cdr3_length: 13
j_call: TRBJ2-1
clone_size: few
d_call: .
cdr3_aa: CASSSRVYNEQFF
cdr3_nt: TGTGCCAGCAGTTCCAGGGTCTACAATGAGCAGTTCTTC

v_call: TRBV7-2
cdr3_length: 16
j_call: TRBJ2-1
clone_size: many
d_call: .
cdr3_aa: CASSYPGTPLSNEQFF
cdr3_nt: TGTGCCAGCAGCTATCCCGGGACGCCCCTCTCCAATGAGCAGTTCTTC

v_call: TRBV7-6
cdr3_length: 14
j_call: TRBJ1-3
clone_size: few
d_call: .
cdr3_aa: CASSLYLSGNTIYF
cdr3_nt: TGTGCCAGCAGCTTATACCTCTCTGGAAACACCATATATTTT

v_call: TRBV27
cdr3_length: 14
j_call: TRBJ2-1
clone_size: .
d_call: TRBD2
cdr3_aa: CASAGTSITHEQFF
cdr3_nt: TGTGCCAGTGCCGGGACTAGCATCACCCATGAGCAGTTCTTC

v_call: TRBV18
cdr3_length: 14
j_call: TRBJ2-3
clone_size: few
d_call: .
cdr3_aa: CASSPSTDTDTQYF
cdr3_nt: TGTGCCAGCTCACCATCGACAGACACAGATACGCAGTATTTT

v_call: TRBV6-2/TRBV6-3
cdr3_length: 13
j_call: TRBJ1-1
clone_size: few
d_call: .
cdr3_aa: CASRRDANTEAFF
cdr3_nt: TGTGCCAGCAGAAGGGACGCGAACACTGAAGCTTTCTTT

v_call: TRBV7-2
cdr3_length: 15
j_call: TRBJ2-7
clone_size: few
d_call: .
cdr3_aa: CASSRKRTLSYEQYF
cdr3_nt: TGTGCCAGCAGCCGAAAGCGGACACTCTCCTACGAGCAGTACTTC

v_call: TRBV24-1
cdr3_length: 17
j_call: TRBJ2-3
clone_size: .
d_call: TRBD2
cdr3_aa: CATSDFFGREGTDTQYF
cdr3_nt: TGTGCCACCAGTGATTTCTTCGGGCGGGAGGGCACAGATACGCAGTATTTT

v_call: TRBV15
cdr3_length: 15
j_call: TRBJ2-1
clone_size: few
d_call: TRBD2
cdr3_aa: CATSSSGRRNNEQFF
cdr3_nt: TGTGCCACCAGCAGTAGCGGGAGGCGAAACAATGAGCAGTTCTTC

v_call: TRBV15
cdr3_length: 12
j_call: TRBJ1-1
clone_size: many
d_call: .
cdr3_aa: CATSRGGRGAFF
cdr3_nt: TGTGCCACCAGCAGGGGGGGCAGGGGAGCTTTCTTT

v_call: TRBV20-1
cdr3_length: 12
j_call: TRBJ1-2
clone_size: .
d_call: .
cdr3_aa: CSAPGAPYGYTF
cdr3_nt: TGCAGTGCCCCGGGAGCGCCCTATGGCTACACCTTC

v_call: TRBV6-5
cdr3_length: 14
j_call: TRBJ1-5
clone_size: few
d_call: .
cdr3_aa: CASSYRQVHQPQHF
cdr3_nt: TGTGCCAGCAGTTATCGACAGGTCCATCAGCCCCAGCATTTT

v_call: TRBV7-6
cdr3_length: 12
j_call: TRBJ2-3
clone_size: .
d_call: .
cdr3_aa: CASSLGVGTQYF
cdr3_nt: TGTGCCAGCAGCTTAGGAGTAGGCACGCAGTATTTT

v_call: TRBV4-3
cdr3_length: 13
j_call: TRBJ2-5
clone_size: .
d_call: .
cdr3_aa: CASSQEASHFQYF
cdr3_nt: TGCGCCAGCAGCCAAGAGGCGTCACACTTCCAGTACTTC

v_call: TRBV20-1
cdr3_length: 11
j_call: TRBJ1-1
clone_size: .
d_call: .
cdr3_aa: CSAGRGVEAFF
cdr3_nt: TGCAGTGCCGGGAGGGGGGTTGAAGCTTTCTTT

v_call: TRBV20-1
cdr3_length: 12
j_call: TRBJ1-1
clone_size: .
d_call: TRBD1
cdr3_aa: CSASNRGTEAFF
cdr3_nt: TGCAGTGCTAGTAACAGGGGCACTGAAGCTTTCTTT

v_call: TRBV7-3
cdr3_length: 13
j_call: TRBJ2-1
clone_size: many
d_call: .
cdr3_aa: CASSSIGGHEQFF
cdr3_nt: TGTGCCAGCAGCTCCATCGGGGGCCATGAGCAGTTCTTC

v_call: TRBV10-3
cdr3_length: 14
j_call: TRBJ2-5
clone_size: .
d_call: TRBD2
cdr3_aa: CAISGTSGFETQYF
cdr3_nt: TGTGCCATCAGTGGGACTAGCGGGTTTGAGACCCAGTACTTC

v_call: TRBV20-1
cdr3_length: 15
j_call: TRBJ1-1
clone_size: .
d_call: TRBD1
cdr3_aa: CSGKRIQGAGTEAFF
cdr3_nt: TGCAGCGGCAAAAGAATACAGGGGGCGGGGACTGAAGCTTTCTTT

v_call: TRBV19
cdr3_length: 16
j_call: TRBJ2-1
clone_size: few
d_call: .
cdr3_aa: CASSIYEANSYNEQFF
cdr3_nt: TGTGCCAGTAGTATTTACGAGGCCAACTCCTACAATGAGCAGTTCTTC

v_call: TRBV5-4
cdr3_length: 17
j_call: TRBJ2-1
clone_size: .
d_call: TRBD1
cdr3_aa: CASSLGQGSRHYNEQFF
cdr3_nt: TGTGCCAGCAGCTTGGGACAGGGGAGTCGCCATTACAATGAGCAGTTCTTC

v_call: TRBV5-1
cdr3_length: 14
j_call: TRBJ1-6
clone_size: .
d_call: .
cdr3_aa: CASSLDRGGSPLHF
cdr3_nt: TGCGCCAGCAGCTTGGATCGTGGGGGCTCACCCCTCCACTTT

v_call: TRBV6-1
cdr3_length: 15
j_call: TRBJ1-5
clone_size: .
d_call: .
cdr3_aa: CASSEGVYGNQPQHF
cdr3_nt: TGTGCCAGCAGTGAAGGGGTGTATGGCAATCAGCCCCAGCATTTT

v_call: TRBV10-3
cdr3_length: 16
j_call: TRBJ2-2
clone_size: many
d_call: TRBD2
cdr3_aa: CAISGSRTSNTGELFF
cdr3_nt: TGTGCCATCAGTGGGAGCAGGACTAGCAACACCGGGGAGCTGTTTTTT

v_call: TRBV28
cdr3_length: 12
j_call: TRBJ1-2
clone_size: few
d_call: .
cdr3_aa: CASSSTGDGYTF
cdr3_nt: TGTGCCAGCAGTTCGACAGGCGATGGCTACACCTTC

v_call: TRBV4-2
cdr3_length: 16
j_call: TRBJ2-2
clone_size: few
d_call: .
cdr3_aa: CASSQDDDRNTGELFF
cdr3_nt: TGTGCCAGCAGCCAAGACGATGATCGCAACACCGGGGAGCTGTTTTTT

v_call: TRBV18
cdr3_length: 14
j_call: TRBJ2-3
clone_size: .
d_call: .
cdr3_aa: CASSPKGHTDTQYF
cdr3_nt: TGTGCCAGCTCACCGAAGGGGCACACAGATACGCAGTATTTT

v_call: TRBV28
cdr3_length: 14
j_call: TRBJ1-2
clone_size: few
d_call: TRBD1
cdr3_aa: CASSLGQALFGYTF
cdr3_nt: TGTGCCAGCAGTTTGGGACAGGCCCTTTTCGGCTACACCTTC

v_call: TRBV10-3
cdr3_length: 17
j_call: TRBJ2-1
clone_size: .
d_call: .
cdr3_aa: CAISESMLHHHYNEQFF
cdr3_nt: TGTGCCATCAGTGAGTCGATGCTGCATCATCATTACAATGAGCAGTTCTTC